Reported below is one TCR beta chain. Its target is unknown. The entry originates in a study of OX40 agonist ivuxolimab in advanced cancers. Turning to the study itself: A diagnosis of hepatocellular carcinoma, melanoma, renal cell or head and neck cancer was present in dose-escalation patients. Participants, roughly 80% male, averaged roughly 60 years of age, ranging from about 23 to 90. Study results and caveats: Compared with CD4+, CD8+ T cells on average had more expanded clones.

Produced via immunoSEQ multiplex PCR; TCRdb's table is partial and in-frame only. Among approximately 24,000 clones listed, 85% to 90% were seen once. The study sampled blood at baseline, cycle 4 day 1, and cycle 7 day 1. CDR3 length: 12 amino acids. With 6 bases removed from V and 3 bases from J, the gap between germline ends came to 8 bases. Germline lookup yields CDR1 MDHEN and CDR2 SYDVKM. The TCR was taken from an adult with an advanced solid tumor such as melanoma, head and neck, liver or kidney cancer. This chain links TRBV28 with TRBJ1-1; no firm D call. Sequences were derived from CD4+ or CD8+ T cells sorted from blood, sampled in a trial of the OX40 agonist ivuxolimab. The CDR3 nucleotides are TGTGCCAGCAGGAGAGGGTACACTGAAGCTTTCTTT. Protein: CASRRGYTEAFF.